This section outlines one T cell receptor beta chain sequence together with its context. This clonotype was detected ten times or more. Its antigen remains undetermined. Base qualities were left out, and no much larger clone turns up one base away. These data are taken from a study of T cell repertoires in cytomegalovirus infection (dated by TCRdb to about 2019). Background on the whole study: Donor HLA type was relevant to the analysis, because carriage of CMV infection together with the matching HLA type was indicated by public TCR beta signatures. Study-level results and caveats: In both this cohort and an independent cohort of 352 donors, the cumulative frequency of public TCR beta family members distinguished carriers of CMV infection plus the relevant HLA type. The ex vivo response was dominated by HLA-C-restricted CMV-specific TCR beta clonotypes, which also provided the single most frequent clonotype in two of eight donors.

CDR1 and CDR2 (LGHNA, YSLEER) derive from the germline V gene. The CDR3 contains 14 residues, cysteine and phenylalanine counted. This entry keeps only the CDR3 DNA: 42 bases, framed from base 1. V loses 2 bases at its end and J loses 4 bases; junction bases beyond the gene matches: 4. Sequencing was carried out with an Illumina HiSeq 1500. The public reads were reanalyzed by TCRdb: fastp trimming at Q25, MiXCR alignment, in-frame beta chains only. For every CDR3 protein sequence, its rows merge into one entry that carries the most common genes and DNA. The sample table lists tens of thousands of distinct CDR3 sequences, more than 20% of them with a count of one. About 18% of the sample belongs to the ten largest clones.

The TCR originated in a human donor in good health (CMV status not recorded). Some clones in this sample may be carry-over from other donors' samples. The chain joins TRBV4-3 to TRBJ2-7; 8 nucleotides in the junction match TRBD1. Material: PBMCs, sequenced either directly or after in vitro stimulation (not recorded which). The CDR3 region has the sequence CASSQIQGAYEQYF. The DNA reads TGCGCCAGCAGCCAAATCCAGGGGGCATACGAGCAGTACTTC.